The T cell receptor beta chain described here comes from a study of blood T cells in healthy people across ages. Overall study findings and caveats: Naive CD4+ cells and diversity were both higher in long-lived donors than in aged donors. Among T cells, TCR beta diversity per million cells dropped roughly linearly as age rose.

The use of a sample-barcoded 5' primer and a J-beta primer mix characterized a second PCR of 7 to 11 cycles. TCRdb passed the 5' RACE reads through MiXCR, listing each CDR3 protein once. The repertoire has around 520,000 distinct CDR3 sequences, about 29% of them found once; the top ten carry over 3.5%. A few counts support this clonotype. Its target is not known. Germline CDR1 SNHLY, CDR2 FYNNEI. This CDR3 is 17 amino acids long. J lost 0 bases, V lost 4 bases, and 3 bases had no gene match. Separately, the same data were catalogued under a study of T cells of mothers and their children. As reported in that work: A few healthy Caucasian mothers and their six children donated. Random nucleotides (2-4) and sample barcodes were added by the M1S primer used in the second PCR.

This chain uses TRBV2 with TRBJ2-1; 13 positions match TRBD2. The sample comprised blood. This receptor was obtained from a boy between 2 and 10 years old in good health. The CDR3 loop reads CASSGLAGGSSYNEQFF. As DNA, the CDR3 is TGTGCCAGCAGTGGACTAGCGGGAGGAAGCTCCTACAATGAGCAGTTCTTC.